These 4 T cell receptor beta chains originate from one sample sequenced in a study of cytomegalovirus exposure and HLA in healthy donors. Produced via immunoSEQ multiplex PCR; TCRdb's table is partial and in-frame only. The data hold about 150,000 clones, with approximately 86% observed a single time. Material: PBMCs. These receptors all come from a young man in good health and CMV-seropositive.

CDR3 nucleotide sequence: TGCGCCAGCAGCCAAGACGCAGGCGCTGGAAACACCATATATTTT. Its protein product is CASSQDAGAGNTIYF. The rearrangement uses TRBV4-1 and TRBJ1-3; D is ambiguous. CDR3 length: 15 residues. The germline V and J ends were trimmed by 0 bases and 2 bases, with 8 bases remaining between them. Germline V CDR1 and CDR2: MGHRA, YSYEKL.

DNA of the CDR3: TGTGCCAGCAGCTTAGTTGCAGGGGGGATGAACACTGAAGCTTTCTTT. Translating it yields CASSLVAGGMNTEAFF. V and J are TRBV13 and TRBJ1-1; TRBD1 agrees at 7 bases. The CDR3 covers 16 residues. Germline loops: CDR1 PRHDT, CDR2 FYEKMQ (reference sequence). V dropped 1 base and J dropped 0; count of bases not matched to a gene: 5.

The V gene is TRBV9, the J gene TRBJ2-1; TRBD1 agrees at 11 bases. CDR3 length equals 15 residues. The germline gives CDR1 SGDLS, CDR2 YYNGEE. With 7 bases clipped from V and 7 bases from J, the junction kept 10 bases outside the gene matches. As DNA, the CDR3 is TGTGCCAGCGGCCCAGGGACAGGGGGTCGGAATGAGCAGTTCTTC. It codes for CASGPGTGGRNEQFF.

This clone appeared once. V is TRBV11-2 and J is TRBJ1-2; 8 bases agree with TRBD1. This CDR3 is 15 amino acids long. Per the germline V gene, CDR1 is SGHAT and CDR2 is FQNNGV. V shed 6 bases, J shed 3 bases, and the junction held 9 bases outside the gene matches. CDR3 residues: CASSFGPGGDYGYTF. CDR3 in DNA: TGTGCCAGCAGTTTTGGACCAGGGGGCGACTATGGCTACACCTTC.